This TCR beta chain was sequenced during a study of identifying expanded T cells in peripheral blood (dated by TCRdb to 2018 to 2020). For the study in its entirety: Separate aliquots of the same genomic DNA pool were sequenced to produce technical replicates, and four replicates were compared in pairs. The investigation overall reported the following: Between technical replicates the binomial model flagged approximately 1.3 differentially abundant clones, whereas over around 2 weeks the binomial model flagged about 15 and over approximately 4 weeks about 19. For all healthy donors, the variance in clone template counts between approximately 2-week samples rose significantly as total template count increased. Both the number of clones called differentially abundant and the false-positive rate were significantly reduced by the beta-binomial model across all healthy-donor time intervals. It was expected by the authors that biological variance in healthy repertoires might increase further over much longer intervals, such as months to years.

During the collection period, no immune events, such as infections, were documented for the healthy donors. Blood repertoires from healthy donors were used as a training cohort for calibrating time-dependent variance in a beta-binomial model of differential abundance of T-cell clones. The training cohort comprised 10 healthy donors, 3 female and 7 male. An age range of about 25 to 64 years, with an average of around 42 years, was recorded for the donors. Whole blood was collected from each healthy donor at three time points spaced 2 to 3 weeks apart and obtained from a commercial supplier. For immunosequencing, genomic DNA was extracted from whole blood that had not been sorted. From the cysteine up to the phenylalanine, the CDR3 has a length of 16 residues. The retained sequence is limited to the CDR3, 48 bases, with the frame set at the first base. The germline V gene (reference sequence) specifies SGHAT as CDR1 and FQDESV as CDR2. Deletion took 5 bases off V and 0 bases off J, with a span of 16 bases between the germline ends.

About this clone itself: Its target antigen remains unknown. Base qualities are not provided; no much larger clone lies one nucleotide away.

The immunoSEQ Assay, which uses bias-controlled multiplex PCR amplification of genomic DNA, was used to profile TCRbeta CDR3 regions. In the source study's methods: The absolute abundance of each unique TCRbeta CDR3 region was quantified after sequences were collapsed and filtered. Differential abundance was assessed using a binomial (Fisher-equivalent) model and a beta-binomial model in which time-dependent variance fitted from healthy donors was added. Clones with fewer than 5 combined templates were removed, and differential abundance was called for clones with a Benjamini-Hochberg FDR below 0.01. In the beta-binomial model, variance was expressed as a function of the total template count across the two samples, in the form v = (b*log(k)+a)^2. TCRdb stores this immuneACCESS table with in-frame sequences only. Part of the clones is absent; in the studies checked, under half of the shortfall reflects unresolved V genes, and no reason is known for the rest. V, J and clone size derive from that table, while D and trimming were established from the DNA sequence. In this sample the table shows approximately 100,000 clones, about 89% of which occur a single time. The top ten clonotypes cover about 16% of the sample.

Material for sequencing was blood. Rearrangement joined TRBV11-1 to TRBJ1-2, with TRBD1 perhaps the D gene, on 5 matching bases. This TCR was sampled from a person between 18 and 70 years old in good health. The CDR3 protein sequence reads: CASSLPGDFANYGYTF. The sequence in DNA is TGTGCCAGCAGCCTCCCGGGGGACTTTGCTAACTATGGCTACACCTTC. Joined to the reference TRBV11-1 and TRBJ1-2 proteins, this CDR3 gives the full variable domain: EAEVAQSPRYKITEKSQAVAFWCDPISGHATLYWYRQILGQGPELLVQFQDESVVDDSQLPKDRFSAERLKGVDSTLKIQPAELGDSAMYLCASSLPGDFANYGYTFGSGTRLTVV.